Listed here is a single TCR beta chain. This specimen comes from a study of blood T cell repertoires in COVID-19. Study-level background: Material from acute and convalescent COVID-19 was sourced from the United States, Italy and Spain. Sources were T cells, B-cell-depleted T cells, or PBMCs; the material itself was cDNA or gDNA.

All recovered Cohort 3 donors got two negative PCRs, got clearance, or saw symptom resolution. The J segment lost 7 bases and the V segment lost 0 bases, leaving 3 bases of the junction unmatched. This CDR3 is built from 15 residues. From germline, CDR1 is GTSNPN and CDR2 SVGIG (reference sequence). Original processing methods: By means of reference gene primer amplification, nucleated cell counts were estimated. Repertoires were generated with immunoSEQ multiplex PCR, while TCRdb's copy carries only in-frame clones and drops some. V and J calls and clone size are copied from that table; D and trimming were computed from the DNA. This sample has 110,000 to 150,000 clones; roughly 88% occur once, and the top ten carry about 4.4%.

The TCR originated in a man aged 50-60 years who had recovered from COVID-19. The V and J genes are TRBV30 and TRBJ2-1, with 13 bases lining up with TRBD2. The sample consisted of PBMCs or T cells enriched from blood (not recorded which). CDR3 bases: TGTGCCTGGAGTGTGACTAGCGGGAGGTTGAATGAGCAGTTCTTC. Amino acid sequence: CAWSVTSGRLNEQFF.